This TCR beta chain is drawn from a study of T cell changes during pregnancy in multiple sclerosis. Germline loops: CDR1 MNHEY, CDR2 SVGAGI. With 6 bases removed from V and 7 bases from J, the gap between germline ends came to 9 bases. The CDR3 has 11 residues. Some clones are missing from TCRdb's copy, which holds only in-frame ones; the method was immunoSEQ multiplex PCR. The sample holds about 36,000 clones; roughly 91% are singletons and the top ten take around 0.5%. This TCR came from a female donor in good health, enrolled as a control in a pregnancy study. The source material was CD4+ T cells from peripheral blood mononuclear cells, sampled in the second trimester of pregnancy. The chain uses TRBV6-5 and TRBJ1-2, with D perhaps matching TRBD1 (6 bases). CDR3 protein: CASRGHPGYTF. The CDR3 region has the DNA TGTGCCAGCAGGGGACATCCTGGCTACACCTTC.